A selection of T cell receptor beta chains follows, all from one sample in a study of OX40 agonist ivuxolimab in advanced cancers. Only in-frame clones appear in the TCRdb table, and some are missing; sequencing was by immunoSEQ multiplex PCR. The data hold some 52,000 clones, with roughly 84% observed a single time. The specimen comprised CD4+ or CD8+ T cells sorted from blood, sampled in a trial of the OX40 agonist ivuxolimab. All receptors derive from an adult with an advanced solid tumor such as melanoma, head and neck, liver or kidney cancer. The CDR3 runs from the conserved cysteine through the conserved F or W. The order of the fields is clone size, D gene, V gene, J gene, CDR3 length, CDR3 protein, CDR3 DNA. The D gene is left open where the match is weak. Clone size is not always given. Where it is, it says once, few, many or a class for expanded clones.

NA,NA,TRBV5-1,TRBJ1-1,15,CASSLRGEMNTEAFF,TGCGCCAGCAGCTTGCGCGGGGAAATGAACACTGAAGCTTTCTTT
NA,TRBD2,TRBV19,TRBJ2-2,15,CASMGLAGDTGELFF,TGTGCCAGTATGGGACTAGCGGGCGACACCGGGGAGCTGTTTTTT
NA,NA,TRBV28,TRBJ2-1,14,CATLGPGAYNEQFF,TGTGCCACCCTGGGTCCCGGGGCCTACAATGAGCAGTTCTTC
NA,TRBD2,TRBV19,TRBJ2-2,15,CASSRLAGYTGELFF,TGTGCCAGTAGCAGACTAGCGGGTTACACCGGGGAGCTGTTTTTT
NA,NA,TRBV11-2,TRBJ2-7,12,CASSPNRYEQYF,TGTGCCAGCAGCCCTAATCGGTACGAGCAGTACTTC
NA,NA,TRBV7-8,TRBJ2-4,15,CASSAGFLAKNIQYF,TGTGCCAGCAGCGCCGGTTTTTTAGCCAAAAACATTCAGTACTTC
NA,NA,TRBV5-8,TRBJ2-1,15,CASSLRGSSYNEQFF,TGTGCCAGCAGCTTACGGGGATCGTCCTACAATGAGCAGTTCTTC
NA,NA,TRBV25-1,TRBJ2-2,13,CASSDSGTGELFF,TGTGCCAGCAGTGATTCCGGGACCGGGGAGCTGTTTTTT
medium-sized,NA,TRBV7-2,TRBJ1-1,11,CASSEAGKAFF,TGTGCCAGCAGCGAGGCCGGGAAGGCTTTCTTT
NA,TRBD2,TRBV6-6,TRBJ2-7,15,CASSGAGESSYEQYF,TGTGCCAGCAGTGGGGCGGGGGAGAGCTCCTACGAGCAGTACTTC
NA,TRBD1,TRBV27,TRBJ1-5,19,CASSLSGTGGLYSNQPQHF,TGTGCCAGCAGTTTATCCGGGACAGGGGGCCTCTATAGCAATCAGCCCCAGCATTTT
once,TRBD1,TRBV5-1,TRBJ1-2,14,CASSGAQGADGYTF,TGCGCCAGCAGCGGGGCACAGGGGGCTGATGGCTACACCTTC
NA,TRBD1,TRBV11-1,TRBJ2-1,16,CASSPRKGQGYNEQFF,TGTGCCAGCAGCCCAAGAAAAGGACAGGGCTACAATGAGCAGTTCTTC
NA,TRBD1,TRBV5-4,TRBJ1-1,13,CASSDDRETEAFF,TGTGCCAGCAGCGACGACAGGGAAACTGAAGCTTTCTTT
NA,TRBD1,TRBV6-1,TRBJ2-7,11,CASKTGYEQYF,TGTGCCAGCAAGACAGGGTACGAGCAGTACTTC
NA,NA,TRBV18,TRBJ2-1,16,CASSPPWGQGVGEQFF,TGTGCCAGCTCACCACCTTGGGGCCAAGGGGTCGGTGAGCAGTTCTTC
NA,NA,TRBV7-3,TRBJ2-5,13,CASSRGREETQYF,TGTGCCAGCAGCCGTGGACGGGAAGAGACCCAGTACTTC
NA,NA,TRBV27,TRBJ1-5,13,CASRRRVNQPQHF,TGTGCCAGCAGGAGGAGGGTTAATCAGCCCCAGCATTTT
NA,TRBD1,TRBV5-1,TRBJ2-5,14,CASRRTGSQETQYF,TGCGCCAGCAGGAGGACAGGGAGCCAAGAGACCCAGTACTTC